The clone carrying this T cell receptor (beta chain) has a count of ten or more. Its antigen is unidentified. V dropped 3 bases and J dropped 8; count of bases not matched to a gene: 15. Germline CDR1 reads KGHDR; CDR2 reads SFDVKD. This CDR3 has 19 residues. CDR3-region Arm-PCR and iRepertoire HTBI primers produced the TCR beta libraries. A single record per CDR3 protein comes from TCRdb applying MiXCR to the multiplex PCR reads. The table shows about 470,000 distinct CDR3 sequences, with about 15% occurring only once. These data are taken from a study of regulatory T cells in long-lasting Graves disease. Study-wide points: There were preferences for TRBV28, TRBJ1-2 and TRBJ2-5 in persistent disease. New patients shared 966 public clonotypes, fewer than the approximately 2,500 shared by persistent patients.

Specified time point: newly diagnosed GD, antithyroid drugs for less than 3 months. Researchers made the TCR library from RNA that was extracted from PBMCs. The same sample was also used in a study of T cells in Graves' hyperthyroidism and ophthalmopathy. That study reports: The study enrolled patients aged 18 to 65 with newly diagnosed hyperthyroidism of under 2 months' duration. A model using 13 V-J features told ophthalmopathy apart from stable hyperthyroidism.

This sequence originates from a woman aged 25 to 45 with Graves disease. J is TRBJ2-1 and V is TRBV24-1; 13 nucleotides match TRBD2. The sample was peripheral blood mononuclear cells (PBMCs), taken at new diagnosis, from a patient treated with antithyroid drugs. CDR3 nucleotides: TGTGCCACCAGTGATACCGGGACACGGACTAGCGGGAGTTTACATGAGCAGTTCTTC. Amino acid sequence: CATSDTGTRTSGSLHEQFF.